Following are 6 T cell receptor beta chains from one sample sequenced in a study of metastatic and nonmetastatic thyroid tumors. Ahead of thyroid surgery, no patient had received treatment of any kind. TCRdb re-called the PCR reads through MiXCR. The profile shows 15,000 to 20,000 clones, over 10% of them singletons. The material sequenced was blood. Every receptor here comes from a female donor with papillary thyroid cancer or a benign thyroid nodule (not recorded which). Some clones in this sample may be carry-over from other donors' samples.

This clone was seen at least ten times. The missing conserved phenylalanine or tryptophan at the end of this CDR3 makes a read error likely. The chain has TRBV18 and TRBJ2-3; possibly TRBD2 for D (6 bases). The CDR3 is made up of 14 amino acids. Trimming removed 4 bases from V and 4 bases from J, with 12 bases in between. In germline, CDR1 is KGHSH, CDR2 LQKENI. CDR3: CASSLDGGADTQYS. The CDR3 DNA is TGTGCCAGCTCACTCGACGGGGGTGCAGATACGCAGTATTCT.

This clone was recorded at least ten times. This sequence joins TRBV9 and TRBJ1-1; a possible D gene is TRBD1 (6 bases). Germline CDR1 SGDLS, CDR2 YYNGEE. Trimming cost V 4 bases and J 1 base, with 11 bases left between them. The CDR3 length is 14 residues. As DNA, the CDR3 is TGTGCCAGCAGCCCCGAGGGGGGGAACACTGAAGCTTTCTTT. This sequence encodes CASSPEGGNTEAFF.

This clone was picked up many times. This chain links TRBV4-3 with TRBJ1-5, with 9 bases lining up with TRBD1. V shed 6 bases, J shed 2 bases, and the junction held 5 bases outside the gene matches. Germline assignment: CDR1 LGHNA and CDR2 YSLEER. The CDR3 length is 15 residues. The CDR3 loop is CASSQRTGGNQPQHF. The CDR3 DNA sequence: TGCGCCAGCAGTCAGAGGACAGGGGGCAATCAGCCCCAGCATTTT.

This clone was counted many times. CDR3 protein: CASSQAGGQTQYF. The CDR3 DNA is TGTGCCAGCAGCCAAGCGGGGGGACAGACCCAGTACTTC. The gene calls are TRBV3-1 and TRBJ2-5; 7 nucleotides align to TRBD2. The germline gives CDR1 LGHDT, CDR2 YNNKEL (reference sequence). This CDR3 has 13 amino acids. The J segment lost 6 bases and the V segment lost 1 base, leaving 2 bases of the junction unmatched.

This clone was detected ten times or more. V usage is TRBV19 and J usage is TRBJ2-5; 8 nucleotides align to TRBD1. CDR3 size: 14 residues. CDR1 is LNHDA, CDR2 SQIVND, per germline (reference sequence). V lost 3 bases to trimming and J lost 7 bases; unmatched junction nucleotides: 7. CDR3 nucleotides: TGTGCCAGTAGTATCGGGGCAGGACAGGGGACCCAGTACTTC. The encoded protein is CASSIGAGQGTQYF.

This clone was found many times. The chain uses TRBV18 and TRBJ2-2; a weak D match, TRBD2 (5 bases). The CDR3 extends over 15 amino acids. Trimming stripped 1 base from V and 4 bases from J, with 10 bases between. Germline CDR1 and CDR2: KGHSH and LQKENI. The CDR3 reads CASSPREGSTGELFF. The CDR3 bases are TGTGCCAGCTCACCACGTGAGGGCTCCACCGGGGAGCTGTTTTTT.